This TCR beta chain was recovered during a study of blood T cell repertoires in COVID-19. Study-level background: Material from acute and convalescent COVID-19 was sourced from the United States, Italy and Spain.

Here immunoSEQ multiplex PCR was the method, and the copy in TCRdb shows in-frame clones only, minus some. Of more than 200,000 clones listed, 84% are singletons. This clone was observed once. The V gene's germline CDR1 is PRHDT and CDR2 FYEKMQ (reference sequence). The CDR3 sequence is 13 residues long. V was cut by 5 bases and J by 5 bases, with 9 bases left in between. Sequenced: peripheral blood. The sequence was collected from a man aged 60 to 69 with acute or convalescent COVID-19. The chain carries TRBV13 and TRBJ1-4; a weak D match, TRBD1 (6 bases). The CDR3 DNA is TGTGCCAGCAGCCCAGGGGTGAATGAAAAACTGTTTTTT. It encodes CASSPGVNEKLFF.